The present T cell receptor beta chain was sequenced within a study of T cells in Graves' hyperthyroidism and ophthalmopathy. Findings of the study overall: Among thyroid clonotypes expanded above 0.001, most also appeared in blood.

Germline CDR1 reads SGHRS; CDR2 reads YFSETQ. The CDR3 is 15 amino acids. Authors of the study amplified TCR beta CDR3 regions from RNA transcripts. The HTBI primer set served for first-round RT-PCR of the TCR CDR3. TCRdb independently ran MiXCR on the multiplex PCR reads; one entry per CDR3 protein. This table has around 620,000 distinct CDR3 sequences, around 46% appearing once. This clonotype turned up a few times. What it binds is unknown. An end of the junction does not agree with germline; a read error may underlie this. Diagnoses rested on clinical symptoms, serum thyroxine and TRAb, thyroid ultrasound and orbital computed tomography.

Sequencing was carried out using peripheral blood or thyroid tissue (not recorded which). The receptor comes from an adult woman with Graves' disease, either hyperthyroidism or ophthalmopathy (not recorded which). The V and J genes are TRBV5-1 and TRBJ2-5; 9 bases are a match to TRBD1. CDR3 region: CASSLDRGKRETQYF. DNA for the CDR3: TGTGCCAGCAGCCTGGACAGGGGAAAAAGGGAGACCCAGTACTTC.